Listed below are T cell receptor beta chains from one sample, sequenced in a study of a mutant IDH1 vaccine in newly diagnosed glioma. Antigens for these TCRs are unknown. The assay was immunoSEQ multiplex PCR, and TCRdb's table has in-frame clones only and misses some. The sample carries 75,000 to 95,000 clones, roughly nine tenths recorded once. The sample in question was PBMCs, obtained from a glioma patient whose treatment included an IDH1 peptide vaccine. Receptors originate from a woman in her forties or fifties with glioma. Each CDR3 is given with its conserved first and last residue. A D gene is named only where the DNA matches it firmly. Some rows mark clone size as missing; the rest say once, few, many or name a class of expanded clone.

CDR3nt: TGTGCCAGCAGTGAATACCGGGGAAGAACTGGAAACACCATATATTTT
CDR3aa: CASSEYRGRTGNTIYF
len: 16
d_gene: -
v_gene: TRBV2
abundance: -
j_gene: TRBJ1-3

CDR3nt: TGTGCCATCCGGGGGGGTAGCACAGATACGCAGTATTTT
CDR3aa: CAIRGGSTDTQYF
len: 13
d_gene: TRBD2
v_gene: TRBV10-3
abundance: -
j_gene: TRBJ2-3

CDR3nt: TGTGCCAGCAGTTACGGGAGCACCACGGGCACTGAAGCTTTCTTT
CDR3aa: CASSYGSTTGTEAFF
len: 15
d_gene: -
v_gene: TRBV6-5
abundance: -
j_gene: TRBJ1-1

CDR3nt: TGTGCCAGTAGTATCTGGCTAGCGGGAGTTCTGAGCTCCTACAATGAGCAGTTCTTC
CDR3aa: CASSIWLAGVLSSYNEQFF
len: 19
d_gene: TRBD2
v_gene: TRBV19
abundance: -
j_gene: TRBJ2-1

CDR3nt: TGCGCCAGCAGTGAGTCTCCTCTCTATGGCTACACCTTC
CDR3aa: CASSESPLYGYTF
len: 13
d_gene: -
v_gene: TRBV10-1
abundance: -
j_gene: TRBJ1-2

CDR3nt: TGTGCCAGCAGTCCCAATACAAACACCATATATTTT
CDR3aa: CASSPNTNTIYF
len: 12
d_gene: -
v_gene: TRBV11-2
abundance: -
j_gene: TRBJ1-3

CDR3nt: TGCGCCAGCAGCCAAGGCCCTGGGGCCACTGAAGCTTTCTTT
CDR3aa: CASSQGPGATEAFF
len: 14
d_gene: -
v_gene: TRBV4-1
abundance: -
j_gene: TRBJ1-1

CDR3nt: TGTGCCAGTAGTACCTCGAGCGGGAGAGGTGACTACGAGCAGTACTTC
CDR3aa: CASSTSSGRGDYEQYF
len: 16
d_gene: TRBD2
v_gene: TRBV19
abundance: once
j_gene: TRBJ2-7

CDR3nt: TGTGCCAGCAGTCCCCGCAAGCTCTCCTATGGCTACACCTTC
CDR3aa: CASSPRKLSYGYTF
len: 14
d_gene: -
v_gene: TRBV27
abundance: -
j_gene: TRBJ1-2

CDR3nt: TGTGCCAGCAGCCCAGGACAGGGGTTTAATTCACCCCTCCACTTT
CDR3aa: CASSPGQGFNSPLHF
len: 15
d_gene: TRBD1
v_gene: TRBV7-9
abundance: -
j_gene: TRBJ1-6

CDR3nt: TGTGCCAGCAGCCCCCCATGGGGCTCCGAGACCCAGTACTTC
CDR3aa: CASSPPWGSETQYF
len: 14
d_gene: -
v_gene: TRBV7-9
abundance: -
j_gene: TRBJ2-5

CDR3nt: TGCGCCAGCAGCCAAGGGTCCAGGGATGGCAATCAGCCCCAGCATTTT
CDR3aa: CASSQGSRDGNQPQHF
len: 16
d_gene: -
v_gene: TRBV4-1
abundance: -
j_gene: TRBJ1-5

CDR3nt: TGTGCCAGCAGTTTATCGAGGCAGGGGCCGCCAGACGGCTACACCTTC
CDR3aa: CASSLSRQGPPDGYTF
len: 16
d_gene: -
v_gene: TRBV27
abundance: -
j_gene: TRBJ1-2

CDR3nt: TGTGCCAGCAGCTTGGGGGGACAGCCTAACTATGGCTACACCTTC
CDR3aa: CASSLGGQPNYGYTF
len: 15
d_gene: TRBD1
v_gene: TRBV5-4
abundance: few
j_gene: TRBJ1-2

CDR3nt: TGTGCCAGCAGTTCGGGACTAGCGGGAGGGCCAGGTCTCGAGCAGTACTTC
CDR3aa: CASSSGLAGGPGLEQYF
len: 17
d_gene: TRBD2
v_gene: TRBV27
abundance: once
j_gene: TRBJ2-7

CDR3nt: TGTGCCTGGAATACAGGGGTCAGCTTCACGAGCTCCTACGAGCAGTACTTC
CDR3aa: CAWNTGVSFTSSYEQYF
len: 17
d_gene: TRBD1
v_gene: TRBV30
abundance: -
j_gene: TRBJ2-7

CDR3nt: TGTGCCAGCAGCGACGACAGAAAAGGGGACACCGGGGAGCTGTTTTTT
CDR3aa: CASSDDRKGDTGELFF
len: 16
d_gene: -
v_gene: TRBV9
abundance: -
j_gene: TRBJ2-2

CDR3nt: TGTGCTAGTGGTTTCCGAAGGCTGGGCAAAAACATTCAGTACTTC
CDR3aa: CASGFRRLGKNIQYF
len: 15
d_gene: -
v_gene: TRBV12-5
abundance: once
j_gene: TRBJ2-4

CDR3nt: TGTGCCAGGCCGACAGGGGAAGAGACCCAGTACTTC
CDR3aa: CARPTGEETQYF
len: 12
d_gene: TRBD1
v_gene: TRBV2
abundance: -
j_gene: TRBJ2-5

CDR3nt: TGTGCCAGCAGTCAGCTAGCGGGAGGTCCACCCCACAATGAGCAGTTCTTC
CDR3aa: CASSQLAGGPPHNEQFF
len: 17
d_gene: TRBD2
v_gene: TRBV7-6
abundance: -
j_gene: TRBJ2-1

CDR3nt: TGTGCCTGGAGTGTAGCCCAAGAGACCCAGTACTTC
CDR3aa: CAWSVAQETQYF
len: 12
d_gene: -
v_gene: TRBV30
abundance: -
j_gene: TRBJ2-5

CDR3nt: TGTGCCAGCAGCTTAGAAGGGACTAGCGGCTACAATGAGCAGTTCTTC
CDR3aa: CASSLEGTSGYNEQFF
len: 16
d_gene: TRBD2
v_gene: TRBV7-2
abundance: -
j_gene: TRBJ2-1